This TCR beta chain was retrieved from a study of blood T cell repertoires in COVID-19. Using immunoSEQ multiplex PCR, the repertoire was profiled, and TCRdb retains in-frame clones only, with some absent. Seen here are more than 200,000 clones, roughly four fifths observed once, and the top ten hold roughly 1.8%. With 2 bases clipped from V and 8 bases from J, the junction kept 5 bases outside the gene matches. In germline, CDR1 is SEHNR, CDR2 FQNEAQ (reference sequence). CDR3 length: 13 residues. Participants reported their clinical history, and cohort assignment relied on those reports. V gene TRBV7-9 combines with J gene TRBJ1-2; 7 bases are a match to TRBD1. The clonotype was recovered from a man in his sixties who had recovered from COVID-19. The sample consisted of PBMCs or T cells enriched from blood (not recorded which). This chain's CDR3 is CASSLQGEDGYTF. In nucleotides, the CDR3 is TGTGCCAGCAGCTTACAGGGGGAGGACGGCTACACCTTC.